The rows below give T cell receptor beta chains drawn from one sample of a study of cytomegalovirus exposure and HLA in healthy donors. TCRdb's copy holds only in-frame clones and misses some; the assay was immunoSEQ multiplex PCR. This repertoire shows under 200,000 clones, about 85% found once; its top ten account for 1.5% to 2%. Source material: PBMCs. Source of these receptors: a man between 18 and 29 years old in good health and CMV-seronegative. CDR3s include the opening cysteine and the closing phenylalanine or tryptophan. A D gene is named only where the DNA matches it firmly. Clone sizes are given selectively: once, few, many, or a class where the clone is expanded.

>TRBJ2-7|few|TRBV5-6|-
TGTGCCAGCAGCTTGAGCCACGAGCAGTACTTC
CASSLSHEQYF
>TRBJ1-4|-|TRBV28|TRBD1
TGTGCCAGCAGTTTGAGAGGGGGCGGTTCTGAAAAACTGTTTTTT
CASSLRGGGSEKLFF
>TRBJ2-7|-|TRBV11-2|TRBD1
TGTGCCAGCAGCCCTACCGGGACAGCCTCCTACGAGCAGTACTTC
CASSPTGTASYEQYF
>TRBJ1-5|once|TRBV15|TRBD1
TGTGCCACCAGCAGAGCAGGGGGCCAGCCCCAGCATTTT
CATSRAGGQPQHF
>TRBJ1-1|-|TRBV27|TRBD1
TGTGCCAGCAGTTCGGGACAGGTCATGAACACTGAAGCTTTCTTT
CASSSGQVMNTEAFF
>TRBJ2-2|-|TRBV5-1|-
TGCGCCAGCAGCGTTCAGGGAACCGGGGAGCTGTTTTTT
CASSVQGTGELFF
>TRBJ1-6|-|TRBV18|TRBD1
TGTGCCAGCTCAGGGGACAGGGCAAGTAATTCACCCCTCCACTTT
CASSGDRASNSPLHF
>TRBJ2-2|-|TRBV6-1|TRBD1
TGTGCCAGCAGTGAAGCGACAGGGTGGGGGACCGGGGAGCTGTTTTTT
CASSEATGWGTGELFF
>TRBJ2-5|-|TRBV27|TRBD1
TGTGCCAGCAGTCCGGGACAGTCTGCGCAAGAGACCCAGTACTTC
CASSPGQSAQETQYF
>TRBJ2-7|-|TRBV29-1|-
TGCAGCGTTGAATTTCTGACGGGGAGGAACGAGCAGTACTTC
CSVEFLTGRNEQYF
>TRBJ2-5|-|TRBV2|TRBD2
TGTGCCAGCAGTGACGAGGAGGGAGGGCCGGTGAGTGAGACCCAGTACTTC
CASSDEEGGPVSETQYF
>TRBJ2-1|-|TRBV7-2|TRBD2
TGTGCCAGCAGCGTGACTAGCGGGAACTCCTACAATGAGCAGTTCTTC
CASSVTSGNSYNEQFF
>TRBJ2-3|-|TRBV18|TRBD1
TGTGCCAGCTCACCTCCGAACAGGGGAAGCACAGATACGCAGTATTTT
CASSPPNRGSTDTQYF
>TRBJ1-1|-|TRBV10-3|-
TGTGCCATCAGTGAGTCCCGCGGGAACACTGAAGCTTTCTTT
CAISESRGNTEAFF
>TRBJ1-5|-|TRBV19|TRBD1
TGTGCCAGTAGTATCACGAGACAGGGGAATCAGCCCCAGCATTTT
CASSITRQGNQPQHF
>TRBJ2-7|-|TRBV2|-
TGTGCCAGCAGTGGAAGTGGGCTACCCACCTACGAGCAGTACTTC
CASSGSGLPTYEQYF
>TRBJ2-7|once|TRBV5-4|TRBD1
TGTGCCAGCAGCTGGGCCGGACAGGTCTACGAGCAGTACTTC
CASSWAGQVYEQYF
>TRBJ2-3|-|TRBV9|TRBD2
TGTGCCAGCAGCGTTAGCGGGAGAGATACGCAGTATTTT
CASSVSGRDTQYF
>TRBJ2-7|once|TRBV28|TRBD1
TGTGCCAGCAGTTCCCCCCGGACAGGGGGCTACGAGCAGTACTTC
CASSSPRTGGYEQYF
>TRBJ1-1|-|TRBV20-1|-
TGCAGTGCTATCAGGGGCCCTGAAGCTTTCTTT
CSAIRGPEAFF
>TRBJ2-5|-|TRBV14|TRBD2
TGTGCCAGCAGTCCGGGACTAGCGGGAGTAGAGACCCAGTACTTC
CASSPGLAGVETQYF
>TRBJ2-7|-|TRBV5-5|TRBD1
TGTGCCAGCAGCCCAGGACAGGGCCGGGGATACGAGCAGTACTTC
CASSPGQGRGYEQYF
>TRBJ2-1|-|TRBV7-9|TRBD1
TGTGCCAGCAGCACAGGGGGCAATGAGCAGTTCTTC
CASSTGGNEQFF
>TRBJ2-7|once|TRBV28|-
TGTGCCAGCGGCGCCCAGGGTAGGAACGAGCAGTACTTC
CASGAQGRNEQYF
>TRBJ2-3|-|TRBV7-9|-
TGTGCCAGCAGCTCGGGGGAGACAAGCACAGATACGCAGTATTTT
CASSSGETSTDTQYF
>TRBJ2-7|-|TRBV6-1|-
TGTGCCAGCAGTCCACCTTCCTACGAGCGGTACTTC
CASSPPSYERYF
>TRBJ2-7|-|TRBV29-1|TRBD1
TGCAGCGTTCAGGGGGTCAGGTCCACCTACGAGCAGTACTTC
CSVQGVRSTYEQYF
>TRBJ2-7|-|TRBV23-1|TRBD2
TGCGCCAGCAGTCAATGCAGAGGAACTAGCGGGGGGCTTGAGGAGCAGTACTTC
CASSQCRGTSGGLEEQYF
>TRBJ2-2|once|TRBV5-1|-
TGCGCCAGCAGGACGGGACTTTTCACCGGGGAGCTGTTTTTT
CASRTGLFTGELFF
>TRBJ2-1|-|TRBV14|-
TGTGCCAGCAGCCCCTGGCGCGAAGCGGTCGACAATGAGCAGTTCTTC
CASSPWREAVDNEQFF
>TRBJ2-2|-|TRBV4-1|-
TGCGCCAGCAGCCAATTCGCGGGAACCGGGGAGCTGTTTTTT
CASSQFAGTGELFF
>TRBJ2-1|-|TRBV21-1|-
TGTGCCAGCTCAACAGGGGATAGTGAGCAGTTCTTC
CASSTGDSEQFF
>TRBJ2-2|-|TRBV27|TRBD1
TGTGCCAGCAGTAAGGGAACAGGGGGCGCCACGAACACCGGGGAGCTGTTTTTT
CASSKGTGGATNTGELFF
>TRBJ2-3|-|TRBV11-2|TRBD2
TGTGCCAGCAGCTCATTAGCGGGGTTTAGCACAGATACGCAGTATTTT
CASSSLAGFSTDTQYF
>TRBJ2-2|few|TRBV9|-
TGTGCCAGCAGCGCCCAACTTGCGACCGGGGAGCTGTTTTTT
CASSAQLATGELFF
>TRBJ2-2|-|TRBV19|-
TGTGCCAGTAGTATAATAAGGGGCAGAGTTAATGGCGGGGAGCTGTTTTTT
CASSIIRGRVNGGELFF
>TRBJ1-1|few|TRBV9|-
TGTGCCAGCAGCACACAGGGGAACACTGAAGCTTTCTTT
CASSTQGNTEAFF
>TRBJ1-1|-|TRBV4-3|TRBD1
TGCGCCAGCAGCCAATACCCGGGACAGGGGCTAGGAACTGAAGCTTTCTTT
CASSQYPGQGLGTEAFF
>TRBJ2-7|-|TRBV7-6|-
TGTGCCAGCAGCTTAGGGGACTCGGGATACGAGCAGTACTTC
CASSLGDSGYEQYF
>TRBJ2-6|-|TRBV2|TRBD1
TGTGCCAGCAGAGAGGACAGGGGATATATCTCTGGGGCCAACGTCCTGACTTTC
CASREDRGYISGANVLTF
>TRBJ2-1|-|TRBV7-3|TRBD2
TGTGCCAGCAGCAACACGGGCGGGGGGGCTGAGACCAATGAGCAGTTCTTC
CASSNTGGGAETNEQFF
>TRBJ1-2|once|TRBV4-1|-
TGCGCCAGCAGCCCCAAGGCGACAGGTTATAACTATGGCTACACCTTC
CASSPKATGYNYGYTF
>TRBJ1-5|-|TRBV28|-
TGTGCCACCCGAACCGCAGGGGTAGGGCAGCCCCAGCATTTT
CATRTAGVGQPQHF
>TRBJ2-1|few|TRBV9|TRBD2
TGTGCCAGCAGCGTAGGCCCCCTGCCGCGGGGGGGGTACAATGAGCAGTTCTTC
CASSVGPLPRGGYNEQFF
>TRBJ1-2|-|TRBV28|-
TGTGCCAGCAGTTTACCTCAGGGGTGGGGTGGCTACACCTTC
CASSLPQGWGGYTF
>TRBJ2-1|-|TRBV27|TRBD2
TGTGCCAGCAGTTCGGGGACTAGCGGCCCTTACAATGAGCAGTTCTTC
CASSSGTSGPYNEQFF
>TRBJ2-7|-|TRBV5-1|-
TGCGCCAGCAGGGCCGGGGACTACGAGCAGTACTTC
CASRAGDYEQYF
>TRBJ2-7|-|TRBV7-2|-
TGTGCCAGCAGCCGCAGAGTCCCTAGCGTGGCCTACGAGCAGTACTTC
CASSRRVPSVAYEQYF
>TRBJ1-2|-|TRBV2|-
TGTGCCAGCAGTCTCCAGGAATTGCATGGCTACACCTTC
CASSLQELHGYTF
>TRBJ1-4|-|TRBV27|-
TGTGCCAGCAGTTTATCTGCAGGCGTTAATGAAAAACTGTTTTTT
CASSLSAGVNEKLFF